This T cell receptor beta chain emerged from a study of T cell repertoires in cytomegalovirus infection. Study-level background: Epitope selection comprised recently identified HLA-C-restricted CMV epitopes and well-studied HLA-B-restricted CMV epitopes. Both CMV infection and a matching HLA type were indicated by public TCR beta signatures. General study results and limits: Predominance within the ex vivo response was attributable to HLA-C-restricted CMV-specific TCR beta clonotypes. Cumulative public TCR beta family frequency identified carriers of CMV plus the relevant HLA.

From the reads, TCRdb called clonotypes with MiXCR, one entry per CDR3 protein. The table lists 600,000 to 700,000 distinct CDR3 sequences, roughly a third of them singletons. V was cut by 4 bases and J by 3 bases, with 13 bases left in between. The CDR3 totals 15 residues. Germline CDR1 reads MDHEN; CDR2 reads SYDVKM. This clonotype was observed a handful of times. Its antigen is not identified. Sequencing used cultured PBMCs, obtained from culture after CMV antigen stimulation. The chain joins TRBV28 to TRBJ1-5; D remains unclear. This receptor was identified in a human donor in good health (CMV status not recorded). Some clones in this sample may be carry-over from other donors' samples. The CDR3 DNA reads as TGTGCCAGCAGTTCAAGGGCAGCCTTCAATCAGCCCCAGCATTTT. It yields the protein CASSSRAAFNQPQHF.